Shown below are 24 T cell receptor beta chains from a single sample sequenced in a study of blood T cell repertoires in COVID-19. Assay used: immunoSEQ multiplex PCR; TCRdb lists only in-frame clones, some missing. In the table there are under 250,000 clones, 75% to 90% of which are singletons. The sample comprised PBMCs or T cells enriched from blood (not recorded which). All receptors derive from a woman aged 40 to 55 who had been exposed to COVID-19.

In this sample, this clone turned up a few times. J is TRBJ2-2 and V is TRBV27; a weak D match, TRBD2 (7 bases). This CDR3 has 18 residues. Germline-derived CDR1 and CDR2 are MNHEY and SMNVEV (reference sequence). The V and J ends lost 3 bases and 1 base respectively, with 18 bases between them. The CDR3 sequence: CASSFWGPGGLNTGELFF. The DNA of the CDR3 is TGTGCCAGCAGTTTTTGGGGCCCCGGGGGGCTGAACACCGGGGAGCTGTTTTTT.

The chain recombines TRBV7-3 with TRBJ2-5; TRBD1 might be the D (6 bases). V was cut by 5 bases and J by 2 bases, with 9 bases left in between. Germline-derived CDR1 and CDR2 are SGHTA and FQGTGA. The length of the CDR3 is 13 residues. CDR3 coding DNA: TGTGCCAGCAGCCGTCAGGGGCAAGAGACCCAGTACTTC. Translated, it gives CASSRQGQETQYF.

This chain links TRBV27 with TRBJ2-2; tentatively, D is TRBD1 (5 bases). The CDR3 length is 14 residues. The V and J ends lost 3 bases and 6 bases respectively, with 11 bases between them. Germline CDR1 MNHEY, CDR2 SMNVEV (reference sequence). In nucleotides, the CDR3 is TGTGCCAGCAGTTTTTGGTCAGGGTCCGGGGAGCTGTTTTTT. It specifies CASSFWSGSGELFF.

V and J are TRBV9 and TRBJ2-1; 10 bases match TRBD1. Germline V gene data show CDR1 as SGDLS and CDR2 as YYNGEE. The CDR3 has 17 residues. Trimming cost V 0 bases and J 9 bases; bases outside gene matches: 12. The CDR3 DNA is TGTGCCAGCAGCGTAGATGGGACAGGGGCCCCCAATACTGAGCAGTTCTTC. Translation: CASSVDGTGAPNTEQFF.

This clone was seen more than once but under ten times. CDR3 loop: CAWSVQGYYTF. CDR3 DNA: TGTGCCTGGAGTGTACAGGGTTATTACACCTTC. The rearrangement uses TRBV30 and TRBJ1-2; possibly TRBD1 for D (6 bases). This CDR3 is 11 amino acids long. Germline values: CDR1 GTSNPN, CDR2 SVGIG (reference sequence). The V gene lost 0 bases and the J gene lost 11 bases, with 10 bases spanning the gap.

The genes are TRBV5-1 and TRBJ1-3; possibly TRBD1 for D (6 bases). This CDR3 region has 14 residues. V lost 2 bases and J lost 1, with 7 bases in between. Per the germline V gene, CDR1 is SGHRS and CDR2 is YFSETQ. The CDR3 bases are TGCGCCAGCAGCTTCCAGGGGTCTGGAAACACCATATATTTT. This translates into CASSFQGSGNTIYF.

This clone showed up just a few times. The genes are TRBV5-1 and TRBJ2-7; tentative D call: TRBD2 (6 bases). The V gene lost 2 bases and the J gene lost 4 bases, with 13 bases spanning the gap. The CDR3 has 14 amino acids. Germline CDR1 is SGHRS and CDR2 is YFSETQ. CDR3 loop: CASSFGGPSYEQYF. In DNA form, the CDR3 reads TGCGCCAGCAGCTTCGGGGGACCTTCGTACGAGCAGTACTTC.

The chain employs TRBV7-9 and TRBJ2-7; tentative D call: TRBD2 (6 bases). Germline CDR1 is SEHNR and CDR2 is FQNEAQ (reference sequence). The CDR3 has 14 amino acids. V lost 1 base and J lost 2, with 9 bases in between. CDR3 nucleotide sequence: TGTGCCAGCAGCTTAGTCGGGGGACCCTACGAGCAGTACGTC. Protein: CASSLVGGPYEQYV.

The rearrangement links TRBV6-5 to TRBJ2-6, with D unclear. Trimming took 7 bases from V and 2 from J, leaving 6 bases between them. Germline CDR1 is MNHEY and CDR2 is SVGAGI. This CDR3 spans 13 amino acids. The CDR3 DNA sequence: TGTGCCAGCATTCAGGCTGGGGCCAACGTCCTGACTTTC. It is translated as CASIQAGANVLTF.

The CDR3 spells CASSRGTDSYNEQFF. In DNA, the CDR3 is TGTGCCAGCAGCAGGGGGACAGACTCCTACAATGAGCAGTTCTTC. The chain employs TRBV5-4 and TRBJ2-1; TRBD1 agrees at 7 bases. This CDR3 contains 15 residues. Trimming took 4 bases from V and 0 from J; bases not matched to a gene: 4. The germline CDR1 and CDR2 sequences are SGHNT and YYREEE (reference sequence).

CDR3 protein: CASSLEGAKGNTIYF. The CDR3 DNA reads TGTGCCAGCAGCTTGGAGGGGGCTAAAGGAAACACCATATATTTT. V and J are TRBV5-4 and TRBJ1-3, with 7 bases matching TRBD1. V gave up 0 bases and J gave up 4 bases; unmatched junction bases: 4. Germline CDR1 is SGHNT and CDR2 is YYREEE (reference sequence). The CDR3 contains 15 residues. Full variable domain (missing parts from reference TRBV5-4 and TRBJ1-3): ETGVTQSPTHLIKTRGQQVTLRCSSQSGHNTVSWYQQALGQGPQFIFQYYREEENGRGNFPPRFSGLQFPNYSSELNVNALELDDSALYLCASSLEGAKGNTIYFGEGSWLTVV.

The rearrangement joins TRBV5-1 to TRBJ2-6, with 7 bases lining up with TRBD2. Germline CDR1 reads SGHRS; CDR2 reads YFSETQ. Trimming cost V 8 bases and J 0 bases; bases outside gene matches: 8. This CDR3 is built from 16 residues. CDR3 nucleotide sequence: TGCGCCAGTTCTCGTCGGGACTACTCTGGGGCCAACGTCCTGACTTTC. This encodes CASSRRDYSGANVLTF.

The gene calls are TRBV19 and TRBJ2-2; 9 bases map to TRBD2. Germline CDR1 LNHDA, CDR2 SQIVND (reference sequence). Trimming removed 0 bases from V and 7 bases from J; junction bases left unmatched: 9. CDR3 length equals 17 residues. This chain's CDR3 is CASSIDLQRGAYGELFF. In nucleotides, the CDR3 is TGTGCCAGTAGTATAGATCTGCAGCGGGGGGCCTACGGGGAGCTGTTTTTT.

The V call is TRBV4-2, the J call TRBJ1-2, with 9 positions matching TRBD1. V trimming: 3 bases; J trimming: 2 bases; junction bases outside the gene matches: 10. This CDR3 contains 17 residues. Germline assignment: CDR1 LGHNA and CDR2 YNFKEQ. The CDR3 spells CASSQEITGGSNYGYTF. The CDR3 coding sequence is TGTGCCAGCAGCCAGGAGATCACAGGGGGCTCGAACTATGGCTACACCTTC.

V usage is TRBV7-2 and J usage is TRBJ1-1; D may be TRBD1 (5 bases). The germline CDR1 and CDR2 sequences are SGHTA and FQGNSA. The CDR3 has 14 residues. V lost 7 bases and J 5 bases, leaving 17 bases between the germline ends. The CDR3 sequence is CASTLQEGRTEAFF. The CDR3 DNA reads as TGTGCCAGCACCCTACAGGAAGGCAGAACTGAAGCTTTCTTT.

The rearrangement joins TRBV6-5 to TRBJ2-2; 8 bases are a match to TRBD1. This CDR3 has 15 amino acids. With 6 bases clipped from V and 5 bases from J, the junction kept 8 bases outside the gene matches. Germline assignment: CDR1 MNHEY and CDR2 SVGAGI. In nucleotides, the CDR3 is TGTGCCAGCAGACCCGGACAGGGCGGGACCGGGGAGCTGTTTTTT. Translating it yields CASRPGQGGTGELFF.

V and J are TRBV21-1 and TRBJ1-2; the table's D call, TRBD1, has no DNA check behind it. TRBV21-1 is a pseudogene. This CDR3 contains 18 residues. The CDR3 nucleotides read TGTGCCAGCAGCAAAGCAGTCAGGACAGGGATTTGTGACTATGGCTACACCTTC. Translated: CASSKAVRTGICDYGYTF.

The chain couples TRBV14 to TRBJ1-4, with 8 bases matching TRBD1. This CDR3 has 15 amino acids. The ends lost 4 bases at V and 8 bases at J; junction bases unmatched: 9. Germline V gene sequence: CDR1 SGHDN, CDR2 FVKESK. The CDR3 region has the DNA TGTGCCAGCAGCCGCGTAGGACAGGGAGTCGAAAAACTGTTTTTT. Residues: CASSRVGQGVEKLFF. Supplemented by reference TRBV14 and TRBJ1-4, the full variable domain reads EAGVTQFPSHSVIEKGQTVTLRCDPISGHDNLYWYRRVMGKEIKFLLHFVKESKQDESGMPNNRFLAERTGGTYSTLKVQPAELEDSGVYFCASSRVGQGVEKLFFGSGTQLSVL.

The genes are TRBV27 and TRBJ2-7; a weak D match, TRBD2 (7 bases). This CDR3 has 15 amino acids. Trimming removed 3 bases from V and 6 bases from J, with 18 bases in between. Germline V gene lookup returns CDR1 MNHEY and CDR2 SMNVEV (reference sequence). CDR3 loop: CASSLGGTPTSEQYF. DNA for the CDR3: TGTGCCAGCAGTTTGGGGGGGACACCTACTTCCGAGCAGTACTTC.

The chain is built from TRBV2 and TRBJ1-6, with 8 positions matching TRBD1. Germline V gene sequence: CDR1 SNHLY, CDR2 FYNNEI. V dropped 6 bases and J dropped 5; count of bases not matched to a gene: 3. CDR3 length equals 14 residues. For the CDR3, the DNA is TGTGCCAGCAGGACAGGGGCGGATAATTCACCCCTCCACTTT. Protein: CASRTGADNSPLHF. Based on the CDR3 plus reference TRBV2 and TRBJ1-6, the full variable domain is EPEVTQTPSHQVTQMGQEVILRCVPISNHLYFYWYRQILGQKVEFLVSFYNNEISEKSEIFDDQFSVERPDGSNFTLKIRSTKLEDSAMYFCASRTGADNSPLHFGNGTRLTVT.

The V gene is TRBV3-1 (or the pseudogene TRBV3-2), the J gene TRBJ1-4; no clear D. V was shortened by 0 bases and J by 6 bases, with 14 bases between the two germline ends. Germline V CDR1 and CDR2: LGHDT, YNNKEL (reference sequence). The CDR3 is 16 residues long. CDR3 sequence: CASSQDPSSTHEKLFF. The CDR3 DNA reads TGTGCCAGCAGCCAAGATCCTTCGTCTACCCATGAAAAACTGTTTTTT.

This chain connects TRBV10-1 to TRBJ2-7; D may be TRBD2 (6 bases). Germline CDR1 and CDR2: WNHNN and SYGVQD (reference sequence). Trimming stripped 6 bases from V and 0 bases from J, with 21 bases between. The CDR3 has 17 residues. Here the CDR3 DNA reads TGCGCCAGCAGGGGGCGGGACCTCCGAAAAAGCTCCTACGAGCAGTACGTC. Translated, it gives CASRGRDLRKSSYEQYV.

The CDR3 sequence is CASSLVRNTEAFF. CDR3 sequence (DNA): TGTGCCAGCAGTTTGGTTAGGAACACTGAAGCTTTCTTT. The chain has TRBV28 and TRBJ1-1; D uncertain. The CDR3 has 13 residues. Germline CDR1 MDHEN, CDR2 SYDVKM. The V end lost 3 bases, the J end lost 1 base, and 6 bases lay between the germline ends.

This chain joins TRBV6-5 and TRBJ2-2; D is undetermined. The V gene's germline CDR1 is MNHEY and CDR2 SVGAGI. The CDR3 extends over 13 amino acids. Between the trimmed V and J ends, which lost 8 bases and 5 bases, there was a span of 12 bases. The DNA of the CDR3 is TGTGCCAGCTCTAAAATCGCAACCGGGGAGCTGTTTTTT. Its protein is CASSKIATGELFF.